This T cell receptor beta chain was captured by sequencing in a study of technical replicates of blood from several donors. TCRdb's copy holds only in-frame clones and misses some; the assay was immunoSEQ multiplex PCR. The sample yields about 94,000 clones, 90% to 96% seen once. V was clipped by 1 base and J by 0 bases, with 10 bases between them. Germline values: CDR1 SGHTA, CDR2 FQGTGA. The CDR3 spans 15 residues. This receptor was obtained from a human donor in good health. The chain combines TRBV7-3 with TRBJ2-7, with D possibly TRBD1 on 5 matching bases. Input material: T cells isolated from PBMCs. The CDR3 nucleotides are TGTGCCAGCAGCTTAAATGGGGCGAGCTCCTACGAGCAGTACTTC. This translates into CASSLNGASSYEQYF.